This T cell receptor beta chain originates from a study of blood T cell repertoires in COVID-19. TCRdb keeps only in-frame clones here, not all; method: immunoSEQ multiplex PCR. The data contain about 220,000 clones, 80% of them singletons. The CDR3 has 16 residues. Germline loops: CDR1 SGHDN, CDR2 FVKESK. V gave up 1 base and J gave up 7 bases, with 16 bases separating them. The sequence came from a woman aged 70-85 years with acute or convalescent COVID-19. Sequenced sample: peripheral blood. This chain uses TRBV14 with TRBJ2-2; no firm D call. The DNA for the CDR3 is TGTGCCAGCAGCCAAGTCGGTAGAGCACCGGTCGGGGAGCTGTTTTTT. It yields the protein CASSQVGRAPVGELFF. The entire variable domain, with the rest obtained from reference TRBV14 and TRBJ2-2, is as follows: EAGVTQFPSHSVIEKGQTVTLRCDPISGHDNLYWYRRVMGKEIKFLLHFVKESKQDESGMPNNRFLAERTGGTYSTLKVQPAELEDSGVYFCASSQVGRAPVGELFFGEGSRLTVL.